This T cell receptor beta chain comes out of a study of blood T cell repertoires in COVID-19. Study information: Researchers got acute and convalescent COVID-19 samples from the United States, Italy and Spain. T cells, B-cell-depleted T cells, or PBMCs supplied cDNA or gDNA.

Per the authors' pipeline: Reference gene primer amplification in the assay estimated nucleated cell counts. TCRdb keeps only in-frame clones here, not all; method: immunoSEQ multiplex PCR. Clone size and V and J calls were adopted from that table, with D and trimming inferred from the DNA. The sample includes 150,000 to 170,000 clones, about 85% seen only once; the top ten take around 8%. While infection was still active, Seattle patients were enrolled and then followed longitudinally. This CDR3 has 11 amino acids. Looked up from germline, CDR1 is LNHDA and CDR2 is SQIVND (reference sequence). Trimming left V 10 bases short and J 9 bases short, with 15 bases between.

The source material was peripheral blood. The rearrangement joins TRBV19 to TRBJ1-2; tentative D call: TRBD1 (5 bases). The receptor comes from a woman aged 55-70 years with COVID-19, enrolled during active disease. This CDR3 is CAIGGGESYTF. DNA for the CDR3: TGTGCCATTGGGGGAGGGGAAAGCTACACCTTC.